Listed below are T cell receptor beta chains from one sample, sequenced in a study of STAT5B mutations in CD4+ large granular lymphocyte leukemia. Some clones are missing from TCRdb's copy, which holds only in-frame ones; the method was immunoSEQ multiplex PCR. The sample lists fewer than 35,000 clones; 78% were seen once. The source material was CD4+ T cells from blood buffy coats. These receptor sequences come from a human donor in good health. Both conserved end residues are part of each CDR3. Each record gives: V gene, J gene, clone size, CDR3 protein. Only part of the rows carry a size: once, few, many, or a class if the clone is expanded.

>TRBV7-3|TRBJ2-2|.
CASSPGGTRGTGELFF
>TRBV14|TRBJ2-5|.
CASSRETGTNFQETQYF
>TRBV7-8|TRBJ2-2|.
CASSFEGAGELFF
>TRBV4-2|TRBJ2-7|.
CASSQDRYEQYF
>TRBV29-1|TRBJ1-1|.
CSVTDGNTEAFF
>TRBV11-2|TRBJ2-7|.
CASSFGTGPYEQYF
>TRBV7-2|TRBJ2-1|once
CASSLGGTSYEQFF
>TRBV19|TRBJ1-6|.
CASSQDRGESPLHF
>TRBV5-8|TRBJ2-3|.
CASSLRLVGDTQYF
>TRBV7-2|TRBJ1-1|.
CASSFTGWWNTEAFF
>TRBV5-1|TRBJ2-7|.
CASSSGTGGYEQYF
>TRBV7-2|TRBJ2-4|.
CASSPQWTGVGKNIQYF
>TRBV7-9|TRBJ1-2|few
CASSLEGSTVHGYTF
>TRBV18|TRBJ1-1|few
CASSVTGLAEAFF
>TRBV7-2|TRBJ2-5|.
CASSLLAGSQETQYF
>TRBV12-5|TRBJ1-5|.
CASGLGQGVRDQPQHF
>TRBV30|TRBJ1-2|once
CAWTRFNNGYTF
>TRBV4-1|TRBJ1-5|.
CASSQDRTWSNQPQHF
>TRBV6-5|TRBJ1-5|.
CASSFRTGGNNQPQHF
>TRBV10-3|TRBJ2-5|few
CAISGGTGQETQYF
>TRBV7-8|TRBJ2-1|.
CASSYRDSYYNEQFF
>TRBV11-2|TRBJ2-2|.
CASSLVGGDYTGELFF
>TRBV5-4|TRBJ1-6|.
CASSLYLGGENSPLHF
>TRBV11-2|TRBJ2-7|.
CASSPTSGRSYEQYF
>TRBV11-3|TRBJ2-3|.
CASSLGAGAGTDTQYF
>TRBV19|TRBJ1-5|.
CASSRGTANQPQHF
>TRBV5-4|TRBJ1-2|.
CASNRDRSNYGYTF
>TRBV19|TRBJ1-1|.
CASSLRPPRTEAFF
>TRBV7-6|TRBJ2-3|.
CASAQGDTQYF
>TRBV18|TRBJ2-2|few
CASSPRDGTGELFF
>TRBV6-1|TRBJ2-4|few
CASSEGLMIAIQYF
>TRBV28|TRBJ1-5|.
CASSLAGGNQPQHF
>TRBV7-9|TRBJ2-2|.
CASSLRPRERPGELFF
>TRBV11-3|TRBJ1-1|.
CASSATGQATEAFF
>TRBV6-5|TRBJ1-2|once
CASTMTGGYGYTF